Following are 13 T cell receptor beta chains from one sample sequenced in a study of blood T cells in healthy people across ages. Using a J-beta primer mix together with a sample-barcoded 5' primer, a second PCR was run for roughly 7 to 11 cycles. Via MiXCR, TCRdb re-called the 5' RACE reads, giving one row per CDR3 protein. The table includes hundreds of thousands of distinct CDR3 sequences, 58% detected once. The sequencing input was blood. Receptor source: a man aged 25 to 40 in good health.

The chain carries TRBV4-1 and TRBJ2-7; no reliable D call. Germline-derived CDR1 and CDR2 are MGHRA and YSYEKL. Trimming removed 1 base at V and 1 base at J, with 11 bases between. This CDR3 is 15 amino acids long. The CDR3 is CASSQGFTLSYEQYF. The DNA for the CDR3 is TGCGCCAGCAGCCAAGGTTTTACACTATCCTACGAGCAGTACTTC.

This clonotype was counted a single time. Written as DNA, the CDR3 is TGTGCCACCGGGACTGTTCCAAGTAATGAGCAGTACTTC. Amino acids: CATGTVPSNEQYF. The chain uses TRBV19 and TRBJ2-7, with D maybe TRBD2 (6 bases). Germline V gives CDR1 LNHDA, CDR2 SQIVND (reference sequence). CDR3 size: 13 residues. With 10 bases removed from V and 7 bases from J, the gap between germline ends came to 20 bases.

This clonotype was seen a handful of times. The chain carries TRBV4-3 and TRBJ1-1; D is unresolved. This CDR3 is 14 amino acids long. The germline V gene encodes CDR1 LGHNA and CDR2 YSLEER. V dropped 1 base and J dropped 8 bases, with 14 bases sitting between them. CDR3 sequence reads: CASSQGPMGKEAFF. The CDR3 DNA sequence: TGCGCCAGCAGCCAAGGACCAATGGGAAAAGAAGCTTTCTTT.

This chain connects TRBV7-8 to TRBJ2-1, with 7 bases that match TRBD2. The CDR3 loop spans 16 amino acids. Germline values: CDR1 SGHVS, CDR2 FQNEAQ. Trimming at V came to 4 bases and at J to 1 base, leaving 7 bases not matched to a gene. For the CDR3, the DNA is TGTGCCAGCAGCTGGAGCGGGGATGGTTCCTACAATGAGCAGTTCTTC. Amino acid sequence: CASSWSGDGSYNEQFF.

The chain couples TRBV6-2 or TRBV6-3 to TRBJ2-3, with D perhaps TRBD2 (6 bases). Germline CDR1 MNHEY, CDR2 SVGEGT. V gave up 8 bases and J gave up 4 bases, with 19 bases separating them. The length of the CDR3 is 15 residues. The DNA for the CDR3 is TGTGCCAGCCTTAACCGGAGGGGATCCGCAGATACGCAGTATTTT. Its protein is CASLNRRGSADTQYF.

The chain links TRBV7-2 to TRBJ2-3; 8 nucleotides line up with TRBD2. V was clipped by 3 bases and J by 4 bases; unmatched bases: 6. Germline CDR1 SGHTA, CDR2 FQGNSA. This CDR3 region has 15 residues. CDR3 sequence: CASSFSGESADTQYF. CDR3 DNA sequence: TGTGCCAGCAGCTTTAGCGGGGAGTCGGCAGATACGCAGTATTTT.

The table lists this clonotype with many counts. The CDR3 nucleotides are TGTGCCAGCAGTCGGGCCAGCGGGAGTGAGACCCAGTACTTC. Its translation is CASSRASGSETQYF. The chain has TRBV5-6 and TRBJ2-5; 8 nucleotides match TRBD2. The germline V gene has CDR1 SGHDT and CDR2 YYEEEE. This CDR3 contains 14 residues. V gave up 5 bases and J gave up 5 bases; unmatched junction bases: 8.

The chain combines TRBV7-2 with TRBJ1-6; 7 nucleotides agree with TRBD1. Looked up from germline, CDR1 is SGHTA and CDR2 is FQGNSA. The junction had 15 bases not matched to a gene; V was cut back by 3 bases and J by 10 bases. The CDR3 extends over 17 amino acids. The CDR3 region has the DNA TGTGCCAGCAGCTTGTACTTGACGCGGGACAGAGGCTCACCCCTCCACTTT. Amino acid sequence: CASSLYLTRDRGSPLHF.

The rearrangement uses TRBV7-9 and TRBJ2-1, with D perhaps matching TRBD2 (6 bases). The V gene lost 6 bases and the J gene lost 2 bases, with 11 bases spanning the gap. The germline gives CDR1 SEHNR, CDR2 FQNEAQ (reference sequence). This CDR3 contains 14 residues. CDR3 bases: TGTGCCAGCAGGGGGGACTTCGCCTACAATGAGCAGTTCTTC. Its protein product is CASRGDFAYNEQFF.

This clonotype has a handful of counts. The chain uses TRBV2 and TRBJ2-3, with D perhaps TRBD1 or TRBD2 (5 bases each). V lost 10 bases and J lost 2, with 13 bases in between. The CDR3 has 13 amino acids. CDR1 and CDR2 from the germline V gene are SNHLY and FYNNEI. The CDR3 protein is CAIKGRPTDTQYF. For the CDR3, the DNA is TGTGCCATCAAGGGACGGCCCACAGATACGCAGTATTTT.

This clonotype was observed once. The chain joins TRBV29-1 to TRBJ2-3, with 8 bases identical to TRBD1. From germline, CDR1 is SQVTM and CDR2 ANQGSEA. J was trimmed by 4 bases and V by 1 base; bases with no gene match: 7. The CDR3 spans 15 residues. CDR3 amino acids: CSVEVGQGRADTQYF. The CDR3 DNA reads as TGCAGCGTTGAAGTTGGACAGGGAAGGGCAGATACGCAGTATTTT.

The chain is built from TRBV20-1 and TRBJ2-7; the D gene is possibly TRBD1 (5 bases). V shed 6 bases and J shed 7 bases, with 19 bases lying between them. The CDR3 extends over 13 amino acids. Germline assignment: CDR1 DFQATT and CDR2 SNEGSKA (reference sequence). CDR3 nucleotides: TGCAGTGCCCAGCTCCAGGGCCGTACAGAGCAGTACTTC. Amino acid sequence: CSAQLQGRTEQYF.

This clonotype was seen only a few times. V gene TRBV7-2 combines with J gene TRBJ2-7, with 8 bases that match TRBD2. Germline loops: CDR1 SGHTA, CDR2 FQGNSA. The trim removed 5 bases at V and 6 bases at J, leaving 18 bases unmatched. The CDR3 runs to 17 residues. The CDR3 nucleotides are TGTGCCAGCAGCCCTACCCTGAATAGCGGGATCAGGGGCGAGCAGTACTTC. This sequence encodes CASSPTLNSGIRGEQYF.